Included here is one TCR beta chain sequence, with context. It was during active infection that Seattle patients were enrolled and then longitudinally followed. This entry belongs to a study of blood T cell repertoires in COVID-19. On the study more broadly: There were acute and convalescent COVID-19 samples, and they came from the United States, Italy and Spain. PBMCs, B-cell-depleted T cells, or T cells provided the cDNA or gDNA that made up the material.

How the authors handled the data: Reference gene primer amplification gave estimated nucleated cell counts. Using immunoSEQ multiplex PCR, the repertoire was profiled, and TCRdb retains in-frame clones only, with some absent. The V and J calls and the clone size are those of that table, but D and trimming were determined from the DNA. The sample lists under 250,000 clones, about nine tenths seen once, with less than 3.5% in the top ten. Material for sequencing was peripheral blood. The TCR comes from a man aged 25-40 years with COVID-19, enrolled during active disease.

CDR3 sequence reads: CAISESGTGSSTDTQYF. The CDR3 nucleotides read TGTGCCATCAGTGAGTCCGGGACAGGGTCCAGCACAGATACGCAGTATTTT. The chain employs TRBV10-3 and TRBJ2-3; 9 bases agree with TRBD1. This CDR3 has 17 residues. The germline CDR1 and CDR2 sequences are ENHRY and SYGVKD. V shed 0 bases, J shed 0 bases, and the junction held 4 bases outside the gene matches.